This passage covers 30 T cell receptor beta chains from one sample sequenced in a study of T cells in Graves' hyperthyroidism and ophthalmopathy. It was RNA transcripts that yielded the amplified TCR beta CDR3 regions. A set of HTBI primers served as the primers for a first-round RT-PCR of the TCR CDR3. TCRdb passed the multiplex PCR reads through MiXCR, listing each CDR3 protein once. The sample has 300,000 to 450,000 distinct CDR3 sequences; approximately 13% are singletons. Material for sequencing was blood. The receptor source for this set is a woman in her sixties or seventies with Graves' hyperthyroidism.

This clonotype was detected ten times or more. The J gene is TRBJ2-7, the V gene TRBV7-8; TRBD2 matches 10 bases. After removal of 5 bases from V and 9 bases from J, the junction contained 7 bases not matched to a gene. The CDR3 length is 13 residues. Germline CDR1 is SGHVS and CDR2 is FQNEAQ. CDR3 residues: CASSLSSGRWQYF. The CDR3 DNA reads as TGTGCCAGCAGCCTCTCTAGCGGGAGATGGCAGTACTTC.

The genes are TRBV29-1 and TRBJ2-7; 10 bases are a match to TRBD1. Trimming removed 8 bases from V and 6 bases from J; junction bases left unmatched: 13. Looked up from germline, CDR1 is SQVTM and CDR2 is ANQGSEA. The CDR3 totals 14 residues. The CDR3 reads CSLKDRGLKSEQYF. The CDR3 DNA sequence: TGCAGCTTAAAAGACAGGGGGCTGAAAAGCGAGCAGTACTTC.

This clonotype was picked up many times. This chain joins TRBV12-5 and TRBJ2-1; 7 bases agree with TRBD1. Trimming cost V 5 bases and J 0 bases; bases outside gene matches: 7. The germline V gene has CDR1 LGHNT and CDR2 FRNRAP. CDR3 length equals 16 residues. CDR3 region: CASGPRGSISYNEQFF. Here the CDR3 DNA reads TGTGCTAGTGGTCCCAGGGGGAGTATCTCCTACAATGAGCAGTTCTTC.

This clonotype was counted ten times or more. The genes are TRBV10-3 and TRBJ2-7; D is perhaps TRBD2 (6 bases). V lost 8 bases and J 0 bases, leaving 11 bases between the germline ends. This CDR3 is 13 amino acids long. Germline V gene sequence: CDR1 ENHRY, CDR2 SYGVKD. Here the CDR3 reads CAIEDGGSYEQYF. In DNA, the CDR3 is TGTGCCATCGAAGACGGGGGCTCCTACGAGCAGTACTTC.

Many counts were recorded for this clonotype. The rearrangement uses TRBV2 and TRBJ1-6; 9 bases are a match to TRBD1. The junction had 6 bases not matched to a gene; V was cut back by 5 bases and J by 7 bases. CDR3 length equals 15 residues. Germline CDR1 reads SNHLY; CDR2 reads FYNNEI. The CDR3 protein is CASSPRTGVNSPLHF. Here the CDR3 DNA reads TGTGCCAGCAGTCCCCGGACAGGGGTCAATTCACCCCTCCACTTT.

This clonotype occurred many times. The J gene is TRBJ2-3, the V gene TRBV27, with D unresolved. Germline CDR1 MNHEY, CDR2 SMNVEV (reference sequence). V lost 0 bases and J 2 bases, leaving 12 bases between the germline ends. The CDR3 totals 16 residues. As DNA, the CDR3 is TGTGCCAGCAGTTTATCTGTTAGCCCGCCCACAGATACGCAGTATTTT. Translating it yields CASSLSVSPPTDTQYF.

In its sample, this clonotype was seen many times. The chain recombines TRBV11-1 with TRBJ2-1; 12 positions match TRBD2. The germline V gene encodes CDR1 SGHAT and CDR2 FQDESV (reference sequence). The V segment lost 2 bases and the J segment 8 bases; nucleotides outside the gene matches: 13. The CDR3 consists of 18 residues. The CDR3 here is CASSLLPPALAGGYEQFF. The CDR3 region has the DNA TGTGCCAGCAGCTTACTCCCCCCGGCACTAGCGGGAGGTTATGAGCAGTTCTTC. The full variable domain, with the rest looked up from reference TRBV11-1 and TRBJ2-1, is EAEVAQSPRYKITEKSQAVAFWCDPISGHATLYWYRQILGQGPELLVQFQDESVVDDSQLPKDRFSAERLKGVDSTLKIQPAELGDSAMYLCASSLLPPALAGGYEQFFGPGTRLTVL.

The chain is built from TRBV12-3 or TRBV12-4 and TRBJ2-1; 11 positions agree with TRBD2. The CDR3 is 18 amino acids. V shed 6 bases and J 4 bases; nucleotides not matched to a gene: 14. This chain's CDR3 is CASSLTSGSGIRYNEQFF. Here the CDR3 DNA reads TGTGCCAGCAGCCTCACTAGCGGGAGTGGAATTCGTTACAATGAGCAGTTCTTC.

This clonotype was counted ten times or more. Relative to the germline gene, one junction end is altered; a read error may explain this. The rearrangement joins TRBV5-1 to TRBJ1-1, with 8 bases lining up with TRBD1. In germline, CDR1 is SGHRS, CDR2 YFSETQ. The CDR3 contains 14 residues. CDR3 coding DNA: TGTGCCAGCAGCCCAGGGACAGGGAACACTGAAGCTTTCTTT. Translating gives CASSPGTGNTEAFF.

This clonotype was counted only a few times. This rearrangement joins TRBV12-3 or TRBV12-4 to TRBJ2-1; D possibly corresponds to TRBD1 (6 bases). V dropped 6 bases and J dropped 4 bases, with 19 bases sitting between them. The CDR3 has 16 amino acids. This chain's CDR3 is CASRITQSGTYNEQFF. CDR3 sequence (DNA): TGTGCCAGCAGAATTACTCAGTCCGGGACATACAATGAGCAGTTCTTC.

This clonotype was recorded many times. J is TRBJ2-5 and V is TRBV15; no reliable D call. V lost 3 bases, J lost 2 bases, and 10 bases lay in between. This CDR3 region has 14 residues. CDR1 and CDR2 from the germline V gene are LNHNV and YYDKDF (reference sequence). CDR3 bases: TGTGCCACCAGCAGGACTGGCATTCAAGAGACCCAGTACTTC. Its translation is CATSRTGIQETQYF.

This clonotype was counted ten times or more. This chain joins TRBV9 and TRBJ1-1; maybe TRBD1 (5 bases). Trimming pared 0 bases from V and 4 bases from J, leaving 13 bases between. Germline V gene lookup returns CDR1 SGDLS and CDR2 YYNGEE. The CDR3 is made up of 15 amino acids. CDR3 sequence reads: CASSVVPTGFTEAFF. Here the CDR3 DNA reads TGTGCCAGCAGCGTAGTCCCAACAGGATTCACTGAAGCTTTCTTT. The full variable domain, its missing parts supplied by reference TRBV9 and TRBJ1-1, is DSGVTQTPKHLITATGQRVTLRCSPRSGDLSVYWYQQSLDQGLQFLIQYYNGEERAKGNILERFSAQQFPDLHSELNLSSLELGDSALYFCASSVVPTGFTEAFFGQGTRLTVV.

In this sample, this clonotype turned up many times. The chain links TRBV29-1 to TRBJ2-3; 7 positions match TRBD1. The germline gives CDR1 SQVTM, CDR2 ANQGSEA. J lost 2 bases, V lost 6 bases, and 14 bases had no gene match. The CDR3 has 16 residues. In DNA, the CDR3 is TGCAGCGTAGCCAACCTGGGACAGTCCATCACAGATACGCAGTATTTT. Translation gives CSVANLGQSITDTQYF.

This clonotype was seen repeatedly, ten times or more. The genes are TRBV20-1 and TRBJ1-1, with TRBD1 matching over 9 bases. J was trimmed by 6 bases and V by 0 bases; bases with no gene match: 5. CDR1 and CDR2 from the germline V gene are DFQATT and SNEGSKA (reference sequence). The CDR3 runs 14 residues. The CDR3 DNA follows: TGCAGTGCTAGAGATCCAACAGGGGGCCCTGAAGCTTTCTTT. Encoded protein: CSARDPTGGPEAFF.

The genes are TRBV7-3 and TRBJ2-1; D ambiguous. CDR3 length: 15 amino acids. Per the germline V gene, CDR1 is SGHTA and CDR2 is FQGTGA. V dropped 0 bases and J dropped 6 bases, with 12 bases sitting between them. The CDR3 is CASSLTEIRTNEQFF. CDR3 DNA sequence: TGTGCCAGCAGCTTAACGGAGATTCGGACCAATGAGCAGTTCTTC.

The V gene is TRBV7-6, the J gene TRBJ2-1, with 10 bases lining up with TRBD2. Germline CDR1 and CDR2: SGHVS and FNYEAQ. The CDR3 loop spans 17 amino acids. Germline trimming cut 2 bases from V and 2 bases from J; bases unmatched to any gene: 6. The CDR3 loop is CASSLRAGGPTYNEQFF. Here the CDR3 DNA reads TGTGCCAGCAGCTTACGAGCGGGAGGGCCGACCTACAATGAGCAGTTCTTC.

This clonotype was counted many times. The chain couples TRBV13 to TRBJ2-1, with D possibly TRBD1 on 5 matching bases. The CDR3 runs 13 residues. Germline CDR1 reads PRHDT; CDR2 reads FYEKMQ (reference sequence). Trimming pared 5 bases from V and 5 bases from J, leaving 10 bases between. The CDR3 region has the DNA TGTGCCAGCAGCCTGACAGCTGACAATGAGCAGTTCTTC. Its translation: CASSLTADNEQFF.

This clonotype was seen ten or more times. The V gene is TRBV12-3 or TRBV12-4, the J gene TRBJ1-1, with TRBD1 identical over 9 bases. With 6 bases clipped from V and 0 bases from J, the junction kept 5 bases outside the gene matches. The CDR3 spans 15 residues. DNA for the CDR3: TGTGCCAGCAGAGCTAGGGACAGGGTGAACACTGAAGCTTTCTTT. It is translated as CASRARDRVNTEAFF.

This clonotype was seen at least ten times. This chain uses TRBV27 with TRBJ2-5, with D unclear. Germline V gene data show CDR1 as MNHEY and CDR2 as SMNVEV (reference sequence). The CDR3 totals 16 residues. V dropped 5 bases and J dropped 2 bases, with 18 bases sitting between them. Written as DNA, the CDR3 is TGTGCCAGCAGTCGAAGAGCTCTATCTCTACAAGAGACCCAGTACTTC. It yields the protein CASSRRALSLQETQYF.

There are a few counts of this clonotype. The CDR3 sequence is CASSRGLTYSYEQYF. The CDR3 DNA sequence: TGTGCCAGCAGTCGAGGACTAACCTACTCCTACGAGCAGTACTTC. The rearrangement joins TRBV12-3 or TRBV12-4 to TRBJ2-7, with a possible D match to TRBD2 (6 bases). The V and J ends lost 5 bases and 0 bases respectively, with 14 bases between them. This CDR3 region has 15 residues.

This clonotype has a count of ten or more. V usage is TRBV7-9 and J usage is TRBJ1-1; D gene ambiguous. CDR1 SEHNR and CDR2 FQNEAQ come from the germline V gene (reference sequence). V was trimmed by 2 bases and J by 12 bases, leaving 13 bases between them. This CDR3 is built from 12 residues. CDR3 DNA: TGTGCCAGCAGCTTAAGGCCGATGGTAACTTTCTTT. Residues: CASSLRPMVTFF.

This clonotype was observed at least ten times. The chain recombines TRBV6-6 with TRBJ1-2, with D unresolved. V lost 2 bases to trimming and J lost 2 bases, with 6 bases between them. The CDR3 consists of 13 residues. The germline gives CDR1 MNHNY, CDR2 SVGAGI (reference sequence). CDR3 nucleotide sequence: TGTGCCAGCAGTTACGACGGCAACTATGGCTACACCTTC. Translation gives CASSYDGNYGYTF.

This clonotype came up a few times. The gene calls are TRBV29-1 and TRBJ1-1, with 7 bases fitting TRBD1. Looked up from germline, CDR1 is SQVTM and CDR2 is ANQGSEA. V gave up 5 bases and J gave up 4 bases; unmatched junction bases: 4. The CDR3 is 12 amino acids. CDR3: CSVKTGFTEAFF. The CDR3 DNA follows: TGCAGCGTTAAGACAGGGTTCACTGAAGCTTTCTTT.

This clonotype was counted at least ten times. V gene TRBV11-2 combines with J gene TRBJ2-5; no definite D call. The CDR3 runs 11 residues. Germline V lookup: CDR1 SGHAT, CDR2 FQNNGV. The V end was cut by 3 bases, the J end by 7 bases, with 6 bases between. The CDR3 DNA reads TGTGCCAGCAGCTTCACGGGGACCCAGTACTTC. This translates into CASSFTGTQYF.

The CDR3 nucleotides read TGTGCCAGCAGTCGACTAGCGGGAGGGCCCCTCGAGCAGTACTTC. It specifies CASSRLAGGPLEQYF. The chain carries TRBV6-1 and TRBJ2-7; 14 bases are shared with TRBD2. CDR1 is MNHNS and CDR2 is SASEGT in the germline V gene. This CDR3 contains 15 residues. V was clipped by 5 bases and J by 6 bases; unmatched bases: 6.

This clonotype occurred a few times. This rearrangement joins TRBV11-2 to TRBJ1-1; a weak D match, TRBD1 (5 bases). The V end was cut by 4 bases, the J end by 8 bases, with 20 bases between. Germline V gene data show CDR1 as SGHAT and CDR2 as FQNNGV. The CDR3 loop spans 15 amino acids. DNA of the CDR3: TGTGCCAGCAGCTCCACCGGGACCCTCTCGCGGGAAGCTTTCTTT. Protein sequence: CASSSTGTLSREAFF.

This clonotype was found many times. The chain uses TRBV20-1 and TRBJ1-4; D is perhaps TRBD1 (6 bases). The CDR3 is made up of 15 amino acids. Germline V gene sequence: CDR1 DFQATT, CDR2 SNEGSKA (reference sequence). V lost 1 base and J lost 4, with 13 bases in between. CDR3 DNA sequence: TGCAGTGCTAGAGCTTCCGGACAGATTAATGAAAAACTGTTTTTT. It translates to CSARASGQINEKLFF.

Many counts were recorded for this clonotype. The chain uses TRBV11-2 and TRBJ2-3; maybe TRBD1 (5 bases). Trimming took 1 base from V and 6 from J, leaving 11 bases between them. CDR1 is SGHAT and CDR2 is FQNNGV in the germline V gene. The CDR3 sequence is 14 residues long. Here the CDR3 DNA reads TGTGCCAGCAGCTTAGGGCAGGGAAGGGATACGCAGTATTTT. It is translated as CASSLGQGRDTQYF. The full variable domain, with the rest looked up from reference TRBV11-2 and TRBJ2-3, is EAGVAQSPRYKIIEKRQSVAFWCNPISGHATLYWYQQILGQGPKLLIQFQNNGVVDDSQLPKDRFSAERLKGVDSTLKIQPAKLEDSAVYLCASSLGQGRDTQYFGPGTRLTVL.

In its sample, this clonotype was seen many times. The chain links TRBV7-8 to TRBJ2-7; no reliable D call. Germline V gene sequence: CDR1 SGHVS, CDR2 FQNEAQ. This CDR3 is 15 amino acids long. Trimming cost V 0 bases and J 3 bases, with 12 bases left between them. CDR3 in DNA: TGTGCCAGCAGCTTAGCTTCTGCGTCCCTCTACGAGCAGTACTTC. Protein: CASSLASASLYEQYF.

This clonotype showed up just a few times. The chain has TRBV19 and TRBJ2-1, with D perhaps matching TRBD2 (7 bases). V was trimmed by 2 bases and J by 2 bases, leaving 16 bases between them. Germline CDR1 LNHDA, CDR2 SQIVND (reference sequence). The CDR3 is 17 amino acids. The CDR3 DNA sequence: TGTGCCAGTAGTATAATCCGAAGGGGGGGGGCCTACAATGAGCAGTTCTTC. Its protein product is CASSIIRRGGAYNEQFF.